This is a list of T cell receptor beta chains from one sample in a study of T cell responses to AZD1222 COVID-19 vaccine. Profiled with immunoSEQ multiplex PCR; TCRdb holds only in-frame clones, not every one. The sample lists around 90,000 clones; more than 75% were seen once. This specimen was peripheral blood, taken on day 0 of MenACWY control vaccination. The source is an adult in good health. The CDR3 runs from the conserved cysteine through the conserved F or W. A D gene is named only where the DNA matches it firmly. Clone size is not always given. Where it is, it says once, few, many or a class for expanded clones.

>-|TRBJ1-3|-|TRBV29-1
CSVVKQGGNTIYF
TGCAGCGTTGTGAAGCAGGGTGGAAACACCATATATTTT
>once|TRBJ2-5|-|TRBV7-3
CASSFGAGTEETQYF
TGTGCCAGCAGCTTCGGCGCAGGGACCGAAGAGACCCAGTACTTC
>-|TRBJ2-5|-|TRBV5-6
CASSLAQGGTQYF
TGTGCCAGCAGCTTGGCTCAGGGCGGGACCCAGTACTTC
>-|TRBJ2-7|TRBD1|TRBV6-1
CASSEAPGQTYEQYF
TGTGCCAGCAGTGAAGCGCCGGGACAGACCTACGAGCAGTACTTC
>-|TRBJ2-3|-|TRBV4-3
CASSQDGAGDTQYF
TGCGCCAGCAGCCAGGACGGGGCCGGGGATACGCAGTATTTT
>-|TRBJ2-5|-|TRBV28
CASSSSQETQYF
TGTGCCAGCAGTTCCTCCCAGGAGACCCAGTACTTC
>-|TRBJ1-2|-|TRBV19
CASSASNYGYTF
TGTGCCAGTAGCGCATCAAACTATGGCTACACCTTC
>-|TRBJ2-2|-|TRBV18
CASSPRQGGIAGELFF
TGTGCCAGCTCACCTCGACAAGGTGGGATCGCCGGGGAGCTGTTTTTT
>-|TRBJ1-1|-|TRBV7-2
CASRMNTEAFF
TGTGCCAGCAGAATGAACACTGAAGCTTTCTTT
>-|TRBJ1-1|-|TRBV28
CASSLSGGFTEAFF
TGTGCCAGCAGTTTATCGGGCGGTTTTACTGAAGCTTTCTTT
>-|TRBJ1-1|-|TRBV28
CASSTQHTEAFF
TGTGCCAGCAGTACCCAGCACACTGAAGCTTTCTTT
>-|TRBJ2-7|TRBD1|TRBV28
CASSRTGGLYYEQYF
TGTGCCAGCAGCCGAACAGGGGGCCTTTACTACGAGCAGTACTTC
>-|TRBJ1-1|TRBD1|TRBV5-6
CASSSSDRLGADTEAFF
TGTGCCAGCAGCTCCTCGGACAGGCTGGGTGCGGACACTGAAGCTTTCTTT
>-|TRBJ2-2|-|TRBV5-1
CASSLVSSGELFF
TGCGCCAGCAGCTTGGTAAGCTCCGGGGAGCTGTTTTTT
>-|TRBJ1-5|-|TRBV2
CASSEGTDSNQPQHF
TGTGCCAGCAGTGAAGGGACCGATAGCAATCAGCCCCAGCATTTT
>-|TRBJ2-7|-|TRBV5-1
CASSVTSYEQYF
TGCGCCAGCAGCGTTACCTCCTACGAGCAGTACTTC
>-|TRBJ2-3|-|TRBV24-1
CATSDALDTQYF
TGTGCCACCAGTGATGCCTTAGATACGCAGTATTTT
>-|TRBJ2-7|TRBD2|TRBV6-5
CASSYDSSGSYEQYF
TGTGCCAGCAGTTACGATTCTAGCGGGAGTTACGAGCAGTACTTC
>-|TRBJ1-1|-|TRBV19
CASSISPRNTEAFF
TGTGCCAGTAGTATATCTCCTCGGAACACTGAAGCTTTCTTT
>-|TRBJ2-5|TRBD1|TRBV3-1/TRBV3-2
CASSQDKGQGEETQYF
TGTGCCAGCAGCCAAGATAAGGGACAGGGGGAAGAGACCCAGTACTTC
>once|TRBJ2-1|TRBD2|TRBV28
CASSATSGRNNEQFF
TGTGCCAGCAGTGCCACTAGCGGGAGAAACAATGAGCAGTTCTTC
>once|TRBJ2-6|-|TRBV18
CASSPKSGANVLTF
TGTGCCAGCTCACCGAAATCTGGGGCCAACGTCCTGACTTTC
>-|TRBJ2-2|-|TRBV6-6
CASMSTGNTGELFF
TGTGCCAGCATGTCGACAGGAAACACCGGGGAGCTGTTTTTT
>-|TRBJ2-1|-|TRBV28
CASRSNGAEQFF
TGTGCCAGCAGATCAAATGGTGCTGAGCAGTTCTTC
>-|TRBJ1-6|TRBD1|TRBV20-1
CSASVQGVSYSPLHF
TGCAGTGCTAGTGTACAGGGGGTTAGCTATTCACCCCTCCACTTT
>-|TRBJ2-3|-|TRBV24-1
CATSTGEDTQYF
TGTGCCACCTCGACAGGAGAAGATACGCAGTATTTT
>-|TRBJ2-2|TRBD2|TRBV7-9
CASSILAGDTGELFF
TGTGCCAGCAGCATTCTAGCGGGGGACACCGGGGAGCTGTTTTTT
>-|TRBJ1-4|-|TRBV6-5
CASSYLGSGKLFF
TGTGCCAGCAGTTACCTCGGGAGCGGAAAACTGTTTTTT
>-|TRBJ2-5|-|TRBV5-4
CASSRQGGRAQETQYF
TGTGCCAGCAGCAGGCAGGGGGGGAGGGCTCAAGAGACCCAGTACTTC
>-|TRBJ1-1|-|TRBV28
CASSFSRSTEAFF
TGTGCCAGCAGTTTTTCCAGGAGCACTGAAGCTTTCTTT
>-|TRBJ2-7|TRBD1|TRBV29-1
CSVEEGTVYF
TGCAGCGTTGAAGAAGGGACAGTGTACTTC
>-|TRBJ2-5|-|TRBV5-1
CASSGNRAETQYF
TGCGCCAGCAGCGGCAACAGGGCTGAGACCCAGTACTTC
>once|TRBJ2-7|-|TRBV3-1/TRBV3-2
CASSHESYEQYF
TGTGCCAGCAGCCACGAATCGTACGAGCAGTACTTC
>-|TRBJ2-7|TRBD1|TRBV11-2
CASSPGQARSYEQYF
TGTGCCAGCAGCCCCGGACAGGCCCGCTCCTACGAGCAGTACTTC
>-|TRBJ2-7|TRBD1|TRBV4-2
CASSQRTGQAYEQYF
TGTGCCAGCAGCCAGCGGACAGGGCAAGCGTACGAGCAGTACTTC
>-|TRBJ1-6|TRBD1|TRBV5-1
CASSPRQGTNSPLHF
TGCGCCAGCAGCCCTCGACAGGGGACTAATTCACCCCTCCACTTT
>-|TRBJ2-7|-|TRBV19
CASIPGPGGKQYF
TGTGCCAGTATCCCGGGCCCCGGCGGGAAGCAGTACTTC
>-|TRBJ2-1|TRBD2|TRBV14
CASSQEPLAGEQFF
TGTGCCAGCAGCCAAGAACCTTTAGCGGGAGAGCAGTTCTTC
>-|TRBJ1-2|-|TRBV28
CASSSDYGYTF
TGTGCCAGCAGTTCCGACTATGGCTACACCTTC
>-|TRBJ1-1|-|TRBV6-2/TRBV6-3
CASSYEDGAGFLLNTEAFF
TGTGCCAGCAGTTATGAGGACGGGGCAGGCTTTCTTTTGAACACTGAAGCTTTCTTT
>-|TRBJ1-2|TRBD1|TRBV28
CASSGPRDRLGYGYTF
TGTGCCAGCAGTGGACCTCGGGACAGACTAGGATATGGCTACACCTTC
>-|TRBJ1-5|-|TRBV28
CASTPRGTGNQPQHF
TGTGCCAGCACCCCGCGGGGGACGGGCAATCAGCCCCAGCATTTT
>-|TRBJ2-2|-|TRBV19
CASIMAGELFF
TGTGCCAGTATAATGGCCGGGGAGCTGTTTTTT
>-|TRBJ2-1|TRBD2|TRBV7-9
CASSSMTSGISDEQFF
TGTGCCAGCAGCTCAATGACTAGCGGGATATCCGATGAGCAGTTCTTC
>-|TRBJ1-6|-|TRBV6-5
CAIADRYNSPLHF
TGTGCTATCGCCGACAGGTATAATTCACCCCTCCACTTT
>-|TRBJ1-4|-|TRBV6-1
CASSGGGADSTNEKLFF
TGTGCCAGCAGTGGCGGGGGGGCAGACTCAACTAATGAAAAACTGTTTTTT
>-|TRBJ2-5|TRBD1|TRBV19
CASSRGQGVETQYF
TGTGCCAGTAGTAGGGGACAGGGTGTGGAGACCCAGTACTTC
>-|TRBJ2-5|-|TRBV5-4
CASSHRDRETQYF
TGTGCCAGCAGCCACAGGGATCGAGAGACCCAGTACTTC
>-|TRBJ2-1|-|TRBV21-1
CASSKVASGDNEQFF
TGTGCCAGCAGCAAAGTAGCTAGCGGGGACAATGAGCAGTTCTTC
>-|TRBJ2-3|-|TRBV7-9
CASSLSGLTTDTQYF
TGTGCCAGCAGCTTAAGCGGACTAACCACAGATACGCAGTATTTT
>-|TRBJ1-2|-|TRBV6-4
CASSAEHGYGYTF
TGTGCCAGCAGCGCGGAGCACGGCTATGGCTACACCTTC